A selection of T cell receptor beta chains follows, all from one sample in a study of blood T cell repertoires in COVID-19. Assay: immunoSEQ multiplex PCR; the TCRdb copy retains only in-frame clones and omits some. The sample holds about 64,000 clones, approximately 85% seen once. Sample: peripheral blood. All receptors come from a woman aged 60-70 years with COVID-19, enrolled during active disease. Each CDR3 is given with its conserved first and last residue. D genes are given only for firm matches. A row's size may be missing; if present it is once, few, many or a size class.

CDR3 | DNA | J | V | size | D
CASTERMNTEAFF | TGTGCCAGTACCGAGCGGATGAACACTGAAGCTTTCTTT | TRBJ1-1 | TRBV19 | NA | NA
CASRRRLGSYNEQFF | TGTGCCAGCAGACGGCGACTAGGCTCCTACAATGAGCAGTTCTTC | TRBJ2-1 | TRBV6-5 | NA | NA
CASSLQGLAGELFF | TGCGCCAGCAGCCTACAGGGTTTGGCCGGGGAGCTGTTTTTT | TRBJ2-2 | TRBV4-1 | NA | NA
CASTGQGYAEAFF | TGTGCCAGTACTGGACAGGGGTACGCTGAAGCTTTCTTT | TRBJ1-1 | TRBV19 | once | TRBD1
CASSHLQGSSSYNEQFF | TGTGCCAGCAGCCACCTACAGGGGTCCAGCTCCTACAATGAGCAGTTCTTC | TRBJ2-1 | TRBV7-6 | NA | TRBD1
CASSGEYNSPLHF | TGTGCCAGCAGCGGAGAGTATAATTCACCCCTCCACTTT | TRBJ1-6 | TRBV9 | NA | NA
CASSSPRGSGASTDTQYF | TGTGCCAGCAGTTCTCCTCGGGGTAGCGGGGCTAGCACAGATACGCAGTATTTT | TRBJ2-3 | TRBV6-2/TRBV6-3 | once | TRBD2
CASSWQGANVLTF | TGTGCCAGTAGCTGGCAGGGGGCCAACGTCCTGACTTTC | TRBJ2-6 | TRBV19 | once | NA
CASSPQRIFGYTF | TGTGCCAGCAGTCCACAGCGGATTTTCGGCTACACCTTC | TRBJ1-2 | TRBV12-3/TRBV12-4 | NA | NA
CASSPDSLGTDTQYF | TGTGCCAGCAGCCCGGACAGTCTAGGGACAGATACGCAGTATTTT | TRBJ2-3 | TRBV7-2 | few | NA
CASSLGKGEDYNEQFF | TGTGCCAGCAGCTTAGGAAAGGGGGAAGACTACAATGAGCAGTTCTTC | TRBJ2-1 | TRBV7-9 | few | NA
CASSLGRDSDSPLHF | TGTGCCAGCAGCTTGGGTCGGGACTCTGATTCACCCCTCCACTTT | TRBJ1-6 | TRBV5-5 | NA | NA
CAWNSGTGNEKLFF | TGTGCCTGGAACTCCGGGACAGGGAATGAAAAACTGTTTTTT | TRBJ1-4 | TRBV30 | few | TRBD1
CASRLTGDSNQPQHF | TGTGCCAGCAGATTGACGGGAGATAGCAATCAGCCCCAGCATTTT | TRBJ1-5 | TRBV28 | NA | NA
CASNGDNSPLHF | TGTGCCAGCAATGGAGATAATTCACCCCTCCACTTT | TRBJ1-6 | TRBV2 | NA | NA
CASSPWGGTDTQYF | TGTGCCAGCAGCCCATGGGGCGGCACAGATACGCAGTATTTT | TRBJ2-3 | TRBV27 | NA | NA
CASSRGFNEKLFF | TGTGCCAGCAGTAGGGGGTTTAATGAAAAACTGTTTTTT | TRBJ1-4 | TRBV2 | NA | NA
CASSRTSEPYEQYF | TGTGCCAGCAGCCGGACTAGCGAGCCCTACGAGCAGTACTTC | TRBJ2-7 | TRBV7-9 | few | TRBD2
CASSSQAGGGDTQYF | TGTGCCAGCAGCTCTCAAGCGGGGGGAGGGGATACGCAGTATTTT | TRBJ2-3 | TRBV7-2 | NA | TRBD2
CAVKQGYTEAFF | TGTGCCGTCAAACAGGGCTACACTGAAGCTTTCTTT | TRBJ1-1 | TRBV5-4 | NA | NA
CAIARGRSNEQFF | TGTGCCATCGCCCGGGGAAGAAGTAATGAGCAGTTCTTC | TRBJ2-1 | TRBV11-3 | NA | NA
CASSRQGNEKLFF | TGTGCCAGCAGTCGACAGGGAAATGAAAAACTGTTTTTT | TRBJ1-4 | TRBV13 | NA | TRBD1
CASSLVAEYGYTF | TGCGCCAGCAGCTTGGTGGCAGAATATGGCTACACCTTC | TRBJ1-2 | TRBV5-1 | NA | NA
CASTRTSEGMGYTF | TGCGCCAGTACGAGAACCTCGGAGGGGATGGGCTACACCTTC | TRBJ1-2 | TRBV5-1 | NA | NA
CASSKPGGAGNEQFF | TGTGCCAGCAGCAAACCCGGGGGGGCCGGAAATGAGCAGTTCTTC | TRBJ2-1 | TRBV6-2/TRBV6-3 | once | TRBD2
CASSQDRGIQETQYF | TGCGCCAGCAGCCAAGACCGGGGGATCCAAGAGACCCAGTACTTC | TRBJ2-5 | TRBV4-3 | NA | NA
CASSSQGPNTEAFF | TGTGCCAGCAGCTCACAGGGACCCAACACTGAAGCTTTCTTT | TRBJ1-1 | TRBV7-2 | NA | NA
CASSLGDRENGYTF | TGCGCCAGCAGCTTGGGCGACAGGGAAAATGGCTACACCTTC | TRBJ1-2 | TRBV5-1 | NA | TRBD1
CASSFLTGNNEQFF | TGTGCCAGCAGCTTCTTGACAGGTAACAATGAGCAGTTCTTC | TRBJ2-1 | TRBV5-6 | NA | NA
CSVDPGVGGETQYF | TGCAGCGTTGATCCCGGCGTGGGAGGGGAGACCCAGTACTTC | TRBJ2-5 | TRBV29-1 | once | TRBD2
CASSPRLAGAVDTQYF | TGTGCCAGCTCACCACGACTAGCGGGAGCAGTCGATACGCAGTATTTT | TRBJ2-3 | TRBV18 | few | TRBD2
CASRLAWGEGETQYF | TGTGCCAGCAGACTCGCTTGGGGGGAGGGGGAGACCCAGTACTTC | TRBJ2-5 | TRBV28 | NA | TRBD2
CASSIYETGYGYTF | TGTGCCAGTAGTATATATGAGACAGGATATGGCTACACCTTC | TRBJ1-2 | TRBV19 | NA | NA
CASSLLGVGGYGYTF | TGTGCCAGCAGCTTACTAGGAGTAGGGGGCTATGGCTACACCTTC | TRBJ1-2 | TRBV7-9 | NA | NA
CASSDREKDTGELFF | TGTGCCAGCTCCGACCGGGAGAAAGACACCGGGGAGCTGTTTTTT | TRBJ2-2 | TRBV13 | NA | NA
CAGGQGSSYNSPLHF | TGTGCCGGTGGGCAGGGGAGCTCCTATAATTCACCCCTCCACTTT | TRBJ1-6 | TRBV2 | NA | NA
CASTPQGGSTDTQYF | TGTGCCAGCACCCCCCAGGGCGGAAGCACAGATACGCAGTATTTT | TRBJ2-3 | TRBV7-2 | NA | NA
CASSQDSIYSGRANTGELFF | TGCGCCAGCAGCCAAGATTCTATTTATAGCGGGAGGGCCAACACCGGGGAGCTGTTTTTT | TRBJ2-2 | TRBV4-3 | NA | TRBD2
CASSSGGTSSYEQYF | TGTGCCAGCAGCTCCGGCGGGACTAGCTCCTACGAGCAGTACTTC | TRBJ2-7 | TRBV28 | NA | TRBD2
CSVGLAGLRNEQFF | TGCAGCGTCGGACTAGCGGGTTTGCGGAATGAGCAGTTCTTC | TRBJ2-1 | TRBV29-1 | NA | TRBD2
CASSQGAGELFF | TGTGCCAGCAGCCAAGGCGCCGGGGAGCTGTTTTTT | TRBJ2-2 | TRBV3-1/TRBV3-2 | NA | NA
CASSLGVSGSSGELFF | TGCGCCAGCAGCTTGGGAGTTAGCGGGAGCTCCGGGGAGCTGTTTTTT | TRBJ2-2 | TRBV5-1 | NA | TRBD2
CASSVDHSSYNEQFF | TGTGCCAGCAGTGTCGACCACAGCTCCTACAATGAGCAGTTCTTC | TRBJ2-1 | TRBV6-4 | NA | NA
CASTVGQGGGYTF | TGTGCCAGCACTGTGGGACAGGGTGGAGGCTACACCTTC | TRBJ1-2 | TRBV12-3/TRBV12-4 | NA | TRBD1
CASSAEPWTSGYNEQFF | TGTGCCAGCTCCGCGGAACCCTGGACTAGCGGGTACAATGAGCAGTTCTTC | TRBJ2-1 | TRBV18 | NA | TRBD2
CASSYTVFSNQPQHF | TGTGCCAGCAGTTACACGGTCTTTAGCAATCAGCCCCAGCATTTT | TRBJ1-5 | TRBV6-5 | NA | NA
CASSLRTSDLYNEQFF | TGTGCCAGCAGCTTAAGGACTAGCGACTTATACAATGAGCAGTTCTTC | TRBJ2-1 | TRBV7-2 | NA | TRBD2
CASSTSRRGVSPGYTF | TGTGCCAGCAGTACCTCAAGGAGGGGTGTCAGCCCGGGCTACACCTTC | TRBJ1-2 | TRBV6-2/TRBV6-3 | NA | NA
CAWSVRAGEETQYF | TGTGCCTGGAGTGTACGGGCAGGGGAAGAGACCCAGTACTTC | TRBJ2-5 | TRBV30 | NA | NA
CASRGGGQPQHF | TGTGCCAGCAGAGGGGGCGGGCAGCCCCAGCATTTT | TRBJ1-5 | TRBV2 | NA | TRBD1
CASSIPAGGRGAKNIQYF | TGTGCCAGTAGTATACCAGCGGGGGGACGTGGAGCCAAAAACATTCAGTACTTC | TRBJ2-4 | TRBV19 | NA | TRBD2
CASAPQAPVSYGYTF | TGCGCCAGCGCCCCCCAAGCCCCGGTCTCCTATGGCTACACCTTC | TRBJ1-2 | TRBV4-1 | NA | NA
CASSLEGAAYNEQFF | TGTGCCAGCAGTTTGGAGGGGGCGGCCTACAATGAGCAGTTCTTC | TRBJ2-1 | TRBV27 | NA | NA
CASSPDSNNQPQHF | TGTGCCAGCAGCCCCGACAGTAACAATCAGCCCCAGCATTTT | TRBJ1-5 | TRBV7-2 | once | NA
CASSYSGTVVGGKLFF | TGTGCCAGCAGTTACTCCGGTACAGTGGTGGGAGGAAAACTGTTTTTT | TRBJ1-4 | TRBV6-5 | once | NA
CASSSRGEAFF | TGTGCCAGCAGCTCTCGGGGTGAGGCTTTCTTT | TRBJ1-1 | TRBV7-2 | NA | NA
CASSKPPGQAGRAFF | TGTGCCAGCAGTAAACCCCCAGGACAGGCCGGGCGGGCTTTCTTT | TRBJ1-1 | TRBV6-5 | once | TRBD1
CASSAGQGWTGELFF | TGTGCCAGCAGCGCCGGACAGGGTTGGACCGGGGAGCTGTTTTTT | TRBJ2-2 | TRBV11-2 | NA | TRBD1
CATGTGWSGELFF | TGTGCCACCGGGACAGGGTGGTCCGGGGAGCTGTTTTTT | TRBJ2-2 | TRBV5-6 | NA | TRBD1
CASSLQNQPQHF | TGTGCCAGCAGTTTACAGAATCAGCCCCAGCATTTT | TRBJ1-5 | TRBV12-3/TRBV12-4 | NA | NA